This T cell receptor (beta chain) was identified in a study of T cells in localized non-small cell lung cancer. The study's findings and limits: Compared with tumor, uninvolved adjacent lung displayed greater T cell clonality, ranking highest overall. Because researchers sequenced only one region of the tumor, heterogeneity is still possible. Higher blood T cell density tracked longer overall survival.

Libraries were prepared by immunoSEQ multiplex PCR; TCRdb keeps only in-frame clonotypes and omits some of them. The table records 30,000 to 45,000 clones, around 85% of them present only once. The CDR3 extends over 13 amino acids. Trimming left V 4 bases short and J 11 bases short, with 12 bases between. CDR1 is SNHLY, CDR2 FYNNEI, per germline. As regards this clone: Its specificity is unknown.

The source was peripheral blood, collected before any cancer treatment. This clonotype originated in a woman aged 35 to 70 with stage I lung adenocarcinoma. The chain has TRBV2 and TRBJ1-6; D not certain. The CDR3, as DNA: TGTGCCAGCAGTGGGGAGGGTGGGGCACCCCTCCACTTT. Encoded protein: CASSGEGGAPLHF.